A selection of T cell receptor beta chains follows, all from one sample in a study of OX40 agonist ivuxolimab in advanced cancers. Profiled with immunoSEQ multiplex PCR; TCRdb holds only in-frame clones, not every one. Of tens of thousands of clones in the sample, under 80% were seen once. The sequencing here drew on CD4+ or CD8+ T cells sorted from blood, taken in a trial of the OX40 agonist ivuxolimab. The receptors here all came from an adult with an advanced solid tumor such as melanoma, head and neck, liver or kidney cancer. Each CDR3 is given with its conserved first and last residue. Fields, in order: CDR3 DNA, CDR3 protein, V gene, J gene, D gene, clone size. The D gene is left open where the match is weak. Not all rows give a size; the values are once, few, many and, for expanded clones, a class.

CDR3 DNA: TGTGCCAGCTCACAGGACAGCCTCTCTGGGGCCAACGTCCTGACTTTC
CDR3 protein: CASSQDSLSGANVLTF
V gene: TRBV18
J gene: TRBJ2-6
D gene: .
clone size: .

CDR3 DNA: TGTGCCAGCAGCCCCCGGATAGCCGGCACCGGGGAGCTGTTTTTT
CDR3 protein: CASSPRIAGTGELFF
V gene: TRBV4-2
J gene: TRBJ2-2
D gene: .
clone size: .

CDR3 DNA: TGTGCCAGCAGTTACTCGAGGACAGGGGGCGGCTATGGCTACACCTTC
CDR3 protein: CASSYSRTGGGYGYTF
V gene: TRBV6-5
J gene: TRBJ1-2
D gene: TRBD1
clone size: .

CDR3 DNA: TGTGCCAGCACCGAAGGGGCACTGAACACTGAAGCTTTCTTT
CDR3 protein: CASTEGALNTEAFF
V gene: TRBV6-5
J gene: TRBJ1-1
D gene: .
clone size: .

CDR3 DNA: TGTGCCAGCAGTTTAAGTACAGGTAGCAATCAGCCCCAGCATTTT
CDR3 protein: CASSLSTGSNQPQHF
V gene: TRBV28
J gene: TRBJ1-5
D gene: .
clone size: .

CDR3 DNA: TGTGCCAGCAGTTATCGAGACGGCTACACCTTC
CDR3 protein: CASSYRDGYTF
V gene: TRBV6-6
J gene: TRBJ1-2
D gene: .
clone size: .

CDR3 DNA: TGTGCCAGCAGTCTATACGGACAGTCAGCTTTCTTT
CDR3 protein: CASSLYGQSAFF
V gene: TRBV28
J gene: TRBJ1-1
D gene: .
clone size: few

CDR3 DNA: TGCGCCAGCAGCTTGTCCGGGGGGAGTGGCGCAGATACGCAGTATTTT
CDR3 protein: CASSLSGGSGADTQYF
V gene: TRBV5-1
J gene: TRBJ2-3
D gene: TRBD2
clone size: .

CDR3 DNA: TGTGCCAGCAGCTTAGGGCCTACTACCTCCTACGAGCAGTACTTC
CDR3 protein: CASSLGPTTSYEQYF
V gene: TRBV11-3
J gene: TRBJ2-7
D gene: .
clone size: .

CDR3 DNA: TGTGCCAGCCTCCGAGACAGGGGGAGGGCTGAAGCTTTCTTT
CDR3 protein: CASLRDRGRAEAFF
V gene: TRBV6-1
J gene: TRBJ1-1
D gene: TRBD1
clone size: .

CDR3 DNA: TGTGCCAGCAGCTGGGGGGACAGGGCTTTCAATGAAAAACTGTTTTTT
CDR3 protein: CASSWGDRAFNEKLFF
V gene: TRBV5-5
J gene: TRBJ1-4
D gene: TRBD1
clone size: .

CDR3 DNA: TGTGCCAGCAGTTTTTCTAGCGGGAGAGGCTACGAGCAGTACTTC
CDR3 protein: CASSFSSGRGYEQYF
V gene: TRBV28
J gene: TRBJ2-7
D gene: TRBD2
clone size: .

CDR3 DNA: TGTGCCAGCAGCTTAGTTCTGGGGGGCGAGCAGTACTTC
CDR3 protein: CASSLVLGGEQYF
V gene: TRBV7-2
J gene: TRBJ2-7
D gene: .
clone size: .

CDR3 DNA: TGTGCCACCAGCAGCCGGGCCCCTAATGTCCATGAGCAGTTCTTC
CDR3 protein: CATSSRAPNVHEQFF
V gene: TRBV15
J gene: TRBJ2-1
D gene: .
clone size: .

CDR3 DNA: TGTGCCAGCGGCCCTCTGAGGGGGAGGGCTCTCTACGAGCAGTACTTC
CDR3 protein: CASGPLRGRALYEQYF
V gene: TRBV28
J gene: TRBJ2-7
D gene: .
clone size: .

CDR3 DNA: TGTGCCAGCAGCACCCGGGAGAATCAGCCCCAGCATTTT
CDR3 protein: CASSTRENQPQHF
V gene: TRBV11-3
J gene: TRBJ1-5
D gene: .
clone size: .